The T cell receptor (beta chain) described here comes from a study of graft-versus-host responses after intestinal transplantation. Study-wide context: Recipients were given multivisceral, liver-intestinal, or isolated intestinal transplants. Anti-thymocyte globulin induction, then tacrolimus and steroids for around 3 years, went to all recipients.

Responders that carried the CFSE label, around 200,000 of them, were plated with around 200,000 irradiated, violet-dye-labeled stimulator cells. Assay: immunoSEQ multiplex PCR; the TCRdb copy retains only in-frame clones and omits some. The data hold about 17,000 clones, with under 45% observed a single time. General study results and limits: Recipient marrow contained GvH clones, some of which appeared first in ileum or blood.

This CDR3 is 16 amino acids long. Germline CDR1 and CDR2: MDHEN and SYDVKM. Trimming removed 6 bases at V and 5 bases at J, with 22 bases between. The source of this sequence is a human patient who received an intestinal transplant. J is TRBJ1-1 and V is TRBV28, with TRBD1 as a possible D gene (6 bases). The starting material was alloreactive CD8+ T cells from a mixed lymphocyte reaction culture, obtained before intestinal transplant. This sample's subset: CFSE-low proliferating T cells sorted from roughly six-day pre-transplant mixed lymphocyte reaction (GvH or HvG direction). The CDR3 sequence is CASRSWAGGRRTEAFF. The CDR3 nucleotides are TGTGCCAGCAGATCCTGGGCTGGGGGGCGCAGGACTGAAGCTTTCTTT.